This TCR beta chain was profiled in a study of blood T cell repertoires in COVID-19. Trimming removed 1 base from V and 3 bases from J, with 6 bases in between. Germline-derived CDR1 and CDR2 are LGHDT and YNNKEL (reference sequence). CDR3 length: 13 amino acids. Ages ranged from about 18 to 89 years, with residence in around 24 US areas. Cohorts were determined from participant-reported clinical history. Each recovered donor of Cohort 3 presented with two negative PCRs, clearance, or symptom resolution. Profiled with immunoSEQ multiplex PCR; TCRdb holds only in-frame clones, not every one. The data show 350,000 to 400,000 clones, roughly 90% seen once.

Sample: PBMCs or T cells enriched from blood (not recorded which). This clonotype was obtained from a woman in her 30s who had recovered from COVID-19. This chain links TRBV3-1 (or the pseudogene TRBV3-2) with TRBJ1-2; no clear D. The CDR3: CASSQAGHYGYTF. CDR3 sequence (DNA): TGTGCCAGCAGCCAAGCGGGTCACTATGGCTACACCTTC.